The clone carrying this T cell receptor beta chain came up a few times. Sequencing used immunoSEQ multiplex PCR; TCRdb keeps in-frame clones, though not all of them. In the table there are roughly 660,000 clones, around 87% of which are singletons. This sample was included in a study of shared T cell receptors in the human thymus. From germline, CDR1 is KGHSH and CDR2 LQKENI. The V gene lost 2 bases and the J gene lost 3 bases, with 10 bases spanning the gap. This CDR3 spans 14 amino acids. These data are also associated with another study on human thymus T cells. That study reports: Related research described strongly overlapping thymic repertoires in unrelated people.

The chain uses TRBV18 and TRBJ2-5; D uncertain. This receptor was identified in a boy younger than two with a congenital heart defect. What was sequenced was thymocytes. The DNA of the CDR3 is TGTGCCAGCTCACCATTGGTTCCAGAAGAGACCCAGTACTTC. The encoded protein is CASSPLVPEETQYF. Drawing the rest from reference TRBV18 and TRBJ2-5, the complete variable domain is NAGVMQNPRHLVRRRGQEARLRCSPMKGHSHVYWYRQLPEEGLKFMVYLQKENIIDESGMPKERFSAEFPKEGPSILRIQQVVRGDSAAYFCASSPLVPEETQYFGPGTRLLVL.